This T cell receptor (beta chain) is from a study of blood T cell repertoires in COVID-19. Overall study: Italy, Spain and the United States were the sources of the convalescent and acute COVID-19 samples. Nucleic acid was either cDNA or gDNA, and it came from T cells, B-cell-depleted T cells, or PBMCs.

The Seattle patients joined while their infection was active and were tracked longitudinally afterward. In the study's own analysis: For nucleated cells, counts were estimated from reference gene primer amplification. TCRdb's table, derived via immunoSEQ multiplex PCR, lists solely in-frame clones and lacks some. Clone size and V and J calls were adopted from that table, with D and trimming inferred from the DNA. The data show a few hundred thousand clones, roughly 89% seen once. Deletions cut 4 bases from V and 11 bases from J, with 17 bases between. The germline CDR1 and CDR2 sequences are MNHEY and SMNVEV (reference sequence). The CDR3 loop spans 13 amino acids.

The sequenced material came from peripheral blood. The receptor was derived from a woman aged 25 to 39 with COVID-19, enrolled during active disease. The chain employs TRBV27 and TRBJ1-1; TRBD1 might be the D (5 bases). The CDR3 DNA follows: TGTGCCAGCAGTTCCTCAACAGGTCAAGGGGCTTTCTTT. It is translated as CASSSSTGQGAFF.